This T cell receptor (beta chain) is from a study of T cells in Graves' hyperthyroidism and ophthalmopathy. Those patients with uncontrolled infection, other autoimmune disease, pregnancy or lactation were excluded. Diagnosis rested on symptoms, serum thyroxine and TRAb, thyroid ultrasound, and orbital computed tomography. The CDR3 sequence is 15 residues long. Trimming at V came to 5 bases and at J to 4 bases, leaving 4 bases not matched to a gene. The germline CDR1 and CDR2 sequences are SGHAT and FQNNGV. This clonotype was recorded a few times. Its specificity is unknown. Study observations and caveats: Expanded thyroid clonotypes (above 0.001) were mostly also found in blood. Before onset, ophthalmopathy was predicted by the model a median roughly 6.8 months earlier.

Authors of the study amplified TCR beta CDR3 regions from RNA transcripts. TCR CDR3 regions were first amplified by RT-PCR with HTBI primers. TCRdb reprocessed the multiplex PCR reads with MiXCR, giving one entry per CDR3 protein. The table has about 570,000 distinct CDR3 sequences, 46% seen once. Material for sequencing was peripheral blood or thyroid tissue (not recorded which). This receptor was identified in an adult woman with Graves' disease, either hyperthyroidism or ophthalmopathy (not recorded which). The chain recombines TRBV11-2 with TRBJ2-2, with 10 bases that match TRBD1. This CDR3 reads CASSRQGASTGELFF. CDR3 DNA: TGTGCCAGCAGCCGACAGGGGGCGAGCACCGGGGAGCTGTTTTTT.